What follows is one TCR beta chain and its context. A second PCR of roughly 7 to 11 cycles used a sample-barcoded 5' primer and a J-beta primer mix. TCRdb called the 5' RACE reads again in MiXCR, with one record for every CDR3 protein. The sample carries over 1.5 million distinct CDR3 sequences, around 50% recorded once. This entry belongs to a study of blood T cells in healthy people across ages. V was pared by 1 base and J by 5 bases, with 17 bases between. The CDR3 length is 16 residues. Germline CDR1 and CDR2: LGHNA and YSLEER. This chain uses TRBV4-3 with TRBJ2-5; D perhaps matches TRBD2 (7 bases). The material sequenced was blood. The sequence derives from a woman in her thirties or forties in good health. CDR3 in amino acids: CASSQVSGGPGETQYF. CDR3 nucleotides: TGCGCCAGCAGCCAAGTTTCGGGGGGCCCTGGTGAGACCCAGTACTTC.